Below, 26 T cell receptor beta chains from the same sample are listed, as sequenced in a study of blood T cell repertoires in COVID-19. Data came from immunoSEQ multiplex PCR; TCRdb stores just in-frame clones and leaves some out. The data contain a few hundred thousand clones, around 89% of them singletons. The sample comprised PBMCs or T cells enriched from blood (not recorded which). All receptors derive from a woman under 30 who had recovered from COVID-19.

The V call is TRBV7-2, the J call TRBJ2-6; unclear D gene. Per the germline V gene, CDR1 is SGHTA and CDR2 is FQGNSA. V lost 6 bases and J lost 2, with 11 bases in between. CDR3 length: 15 amino acids. The CDR3 sequence is CASRHPETGANVLTF. The CDR3 DNA reads as TGTGCCAGCAGACATCCGGAGACTGGGGCCAACGTCCTGACTTTC.

The chain joins TRBV10-3 to TRBJ2-3; D gene uncertain. V was shortened by 6 bases and J by 2 bases, with 12 bases between the two germline ends. The CDR3 runs to 14 residues. CDR1 ENHRY and CDR2 SYGVKD come from the germline V gene. DNA of the CDR3: TGTGCCATCAGACCCCCCGAGTACACAGATACGCAGTATTTT. Its protein product is CAIRPPEYTDTQYF.

The chain recombines TRBV5-6 with TRBJ1-2, with D tentatively TRBD1 (6 bases). V lost 4 bases and J lost 9, with 16 bases in between. Per the germline V gene, CDR1 is SGHDT and CDR2 is YYEEEE. The CDR3 sequence is 13 residues long. The CDR3 region has the DNA TGTGCCAGCAGCCCTGCGGGGGCGTTAAGCTACACCTTC. This sequence encodes CASSPAGALSYTF.

The chain recombines TRBV5-4 with TRBJ2-5, with D maybe TRBD1 (6 bases). This CDR3 is built from 14 residues. Germline V gene sequence: CDR1 SGHNT, CDR2 YYREEE (reference sequence). Trimming shortened V by 4 bases and J by 5 bases, and 15 bases separated the two germline ends. CDR3 in amino acids: CASSLKQGGETQYF. Here the CDR3 DNA reads TGTGCCAGCAGCCTTAAACAGGGTGGGGAGACCCAGTACTTC.

The rearrangement uses TRBV30 and TRBJ1-2; D gene uncertain. Germline CDR1 is GTSNPN and CDR2 is SVGIG (reference sequence). The ends were cut back, 4 bases at V and 1 base at J, with 7 bases in the middle. CDR3 length: 12 amino acids. The CDR3: CAWTHNNYGYTF. The DNA for the CDR3 is TGTGCCTGGACCCACAATAACTATGGCTACACCTTC.

This clone was counted only a few times. The chain carries TRBV5-6 and TRBJ1-1, with a tentative D call TRBD1 (5 bases). The CDR3 length is 14 residues. Deletions cut 4 bases from V and 4 bases from J, with 14 bases between. Looked up from germline, CDR1 is SGHDT and CDR2 is YYEEEE. The CDR3 here is CASSLGGDSTEAFF. CDR3 bases: TGTGCCAGCAGCCTCGGGGGGGATTCCACTGAAGCTTTCTTT. The whole variable domain, remainder taken from reference TRBV5-6 and TRBJ1-1, is DAGVTQSPTHLIKTRGQQVTLRCSPKSGHDTVSWYQQALGQGPQFIFQYYEEEERQRGNFPDRFSGHQFPNYSSELNVNALLLGDSALYLCASSLGGDSTEAFFGQGTRLTVV.

This chain's CDR3 is CASGLFWTGSQPQHF. CDR3 coding DNA: TGTGCCAGCGGACTCTTTTGGACAGGCAGTCAGCCCCAGCATTTT. This chain connects TRBV2 to TRBJ1-5; TRBD1 agrees at 7 bases. This CDR3 contains 15 residues. In germline, CDR1 is SNHLY, CDR2 FYNNEI. The junction had 13 bases not matched to a gene; V was cut back by 8 bases and J by 6 bases.

This chain links TRBV25-1 with TRBJ2-7, with a possible D match to TRBD1 (5 bases). Germline values: CDR1 MGHDK, CDR2 SYGVNS. This CDR3 contains 13 residues. V was trimmed by 3 bases and J by 2 bases, leaving 8 bases between them. CDR3 sequence: CASSDDSTYEQYF. Here the CDR3 DNA reads TGTGCCAGCAGTGACGACAGTACCTACGAGCAGTACTTC.

The rearrangement links TRBV6-2 or TRBV6-3 to TRBJ1-1; D gene ambiguous. The CDR3 runs to 17 residues. V was cut by 0 bases and J by 9 bases, with 23 bases left in between. Germline V gives CDR1 MNHEY, CDR2 SVGEGT. DNA for the CDR3: TGTGCCAGCAGTTACTCGCGAGCGGGAGGTCAGCCGCTGAAAGCTTTCTTT. It specifies CASSYSRAGGQPLKAFF.

J is TRBJ1-2 and V is TRBV30; 8 bases align to TRBD1. CDR1 and CDR2 (germline): GTSNPN, SVGIG (reference sequence). Germline trimming cut 1 base from V and 3 bases from J; bases unmatched to any gene: 1. The CDR3 covers 13 residues. The CDR3 region has the DNA TGTGCCTGGAGTGCGGACAGGGACTATGGCTACACCTTC. Translation gives CAWSADRDYGYTF.

This rearrangement joins TRBV7-2 to TRBJ2-7; 7 bases map to TRBD2. The V segment lost 0 bases and the J segment 3 bases; nucleotides outside the gene matches: 14. From germline, CDR1 is SGHTA and CDR2 FQGNSA. The CDR3 runs 18 residues. The CDR3 DNA reads TGTGCCAGCAGCTTAGCGGTGGTTGTCGGGGAGGGCCGCTACGAGCAGTACTTC. This codes for CASSLAVVVGEGRYEQYF.

The rearrangement links TRBV27 to TRBJ2-7; 9 bases match TRBD2. Per the germline V gene, CDR1 is MNHEY and CDR2 is SMNVEV (reference sequence). V lost 5 bases, J lost 4 bases, and 12 bases stayed unmatched. The CDR3 extends over 16 amino acids. The DNA of the CDR3 is TGTGCCAGCAGTCTTTACTTTAGCGGGGGTGGTTACGAGCAGTACTTC. Protein sequence: CASSLYFSGGGYEQYF.

The chain combines TRBV24-1 with TRBJ1-2, with a tentative D call TRBD1 (6 bases). The CDR3 runs 14 residues. The ends were cut back, 7 bases at V and 5 bases at J, with 16 bases in the middle. CDR1 KGHDR and CDR2 SFDVKD come from the germline V gene. CDR3 loop: CATRELTGNYGYTF. CDR3 coding DNA: TGTGCCACCAGGGAGCTTACAGGGAATTATGGCTACACCTTC.

The chain carries TRBV7-6 and TRBJ1-3, with 7 bases fitting TRBD1. Germline V CDR1 and CDR2: SGHVS, FNYEAQ. The CDR3 is 13 residues long. Trimming removed 4 bases from V and 4 bases from J; junction bases left unmatched: 1. The CDR3 is CASSSGQGNTIYF. The DNA of the CDR3 is TGTGCCAGCAGCTCGGGACAGGGAAACACCATATATTTT.

This clone occurred a few times. The chain uses TRBV2 and TRBJ1-6; perhaps TRBD1 as D (5 bases). This CDR3 region has 13 residues. Germline assignment: CDR1 SNHLY and CDR2 FYNNEI. V was cut by 4 bases and J by 8 bases, with 9 bases left in between. The CDR3 DNA follows: TGTGCCAGCAGTGGACAGTCTTATTCACCCCTCCACTTT. Translating it yields CASSGQSYSPLHF. The variable domain in full, with the rest retrieved from reference TRBV2 and TRBJ1-6, is EPEVTQTPSHQVTQMGQEVILRCVPISNHLYFYWYRQILGQKVEFLVSFYNNEISEKSEIFDDQFSVERPDGSNFTLKIRSTKLEDSAMYFCASSGQSYSPLHFGNGTRLTVT.

Worth noting for this clone: The sample carries other DNA sequences with the same CDR3. The chain links TRBV5-1 to TRBJ1-2; 7 positions match TRBD1. This CDR3 is 14 amino acids long. Germline V gene sequence: CDR1 SGHRS, CDR2 YFSETQ. Unmatched junction bases numbered 4, after V lost 3 bases and J lost 2 bases. In nucleotides, the CDR3 is TGCGCCAGCAGCTCTGGGACAGCGAACTATGGCTACACCTTC. Protein sequence: CASSSGTANYGYTF.

This chain joins TRBV27 and TRBJ2-7, with D perhaps matching TRBD1 (6 bases). The CDR3 spans 15 residues. CDR1 and CDR2 from the germline V gene are MNHEY and SMNVEV (reference sequence). V was pared by 2 bases and J by 4 bases, with 15 bases between. DNA for the CDR3: TGTGCCAGCAGTTTAAACAGGGATTGGGGATACGAGCAGTACTTC. Its translation: CASSLNRDWGYEQYF.

This clone was detected only once. Written as DNA, the CDR3 is TGTGCCAGCAGTTTCCAGGGAAGGGGCGAGCAGTTCTTC. It translates to CASSFQGRGEQFF. The gene calls are TRBV2 and TRBJ2-1, with D tentatively TRBD1 (5 bases). CDR3 length: 13 amino acids. The V end lost 5 bases, the J end lost 10 bases, and 15 bases lay between the germline ends. Germline V gene lookup returns CDR1 SNHLY and CDR2 FYNNEI. The full variable domain, completed using reference TRBV2 and TRBJ2-1, is EPEVTQTPSHQVTQMGQEVILRCVPISNHLYFYWYRQILGQKVEFLVSFYNNEISEKSEIFDDQFSVERPDGSNFTLKIRSTKLEDSAMYFCASSFQGRGEQFFGPGTRLTVL.

The genes are TRBV5-5 and TRBJ1-5, with TRBD1 matching over 10 bases. Germline-derived CDR1 and CDR2 are SGHKS and YYEKEE (reference sequence). The CDR3 totals 18 residues. V shed 4 bases, J shed 6 bases, and the junction held 16 bases outside the gene matches. The CDR3 sequence is CASSQGTGELVPAQPQHF. CDR3 coding DNA: TGTGCCAGCAGCCAGGGGACAGGGGAATTGGTCCCCGCTCAGCCCCAGCATTTT.

The V gene is TRBV19, the J gene TRBJ1-1, with 10 bases aligning to TRBD1. Per the germline V gene, CDR1 is LNHDA and CDR2 is SQIVND (reference sequence). V gave up 5 bases and J gave up 3 bases; unmatched junction bases: 12. The CDR3 runs 17 residues. The CDR3 nucleotides are TGTGCCAGTAGTCCCCTCCGGGACAGGGGACCCTACACTGAAGCTTTCTTT. Translating it yields CASSPLRDRGPYTEAFF.

The chain combines TRBV28 with TRBJ2-1; D unresolved. The CDR3 loop spans 12 amino acids. Germline assignment: CDR1 MDHEN and CDR2 SYDVKM. The V gene lost 7 bases and the J gene lost 4 bases, with 8 bases spanning the gap. CDR3 loop: CASTSYYNEQFF. The CDR3 DNA sequence: TGTGCCAGCACCTCCTATTACAATGAGCAGTTCTTC.

A remark on this clone: Its ends do not fully match the called genes, so a read error is possible. The chain employs TRBV5-1 and TRBJ2-1, with D maybe TRBD1 (5 bases). The CDR3 sequence is 12 residues long. In germline, CDR1 is SGHRS, CDR2 YFSETQ. For the CDR3, the DNA is TGCGCCAGCAGATTGGAAGGGGATGAGCAGTTCTTC. This codes for CASRLEGDEQFF.

The rearrangement joins TRBV5-1 to TRBJ1-3; D uncertain. The germline CDR1 and CDR2 sequences are SGHRS and YFSETQ. The CDR3 consists of 14 residues. The V gene lost 4 bases and the J gene lost 0 bases, with 8 bases spanning the gap. In nucleotides, the CDR3 is TGCGCCAGCAGCCCTTTTAGCTCTGGAAACACCATATATTTT. Its protein product is CASSPFSSGNTIYF.

This clone has just a few counts. The chain carries TRBV19 and TRBJ1-4, with TRBD1 matching 7 bases. With V trimmed by 8 bases and J by 5 bases, 8 bases remained unmatched. CDR1 is LNHDA and CDR2 is SQIVND in the germline V gene (reference sequence). The CDR3 covers 14 residues. The CDR3 here is CASALQGLNEKLFF. CDR3 sequence (DNA): TGTGCCAGTGCACTACAGGGGTTAAATGAAAAACTGTTTTTT.

V and J are TRBV7-9 and TRBJ1-2, with D unclear. Looked up from germline, CDR1 is SEHNR and CDR2 is FQNEAQ (reference sequence). The CDR3 covers 11 residues. Trimming left V 1 base short and J 7 bases short, with 4 bases between. The CDR3 is CASSLERGYTF. The CDR3 region has the DNA TGTGCCAGCAGCTTAGAGCGTGGCTACACCTTC. The whole variable domain, filled in from reference TRBV7-9 and TRBJ1-2, reads DTGVSQNPRHKITKRGQNVTFRCDPISEHNRLYWYRQTLGQGPEFLTYFQNEAQLEKSRLLSDRFSAERPKGSFSTLEIQRTEQGDSAMYLCASSLERGYTFGSGTRLTVV.

The V and J genes are TRBV4-1 and TRBJ1-2; possibly TRBD1 for D (5 bases). This CDR3 spans 15 amino acids. Germline loops: CDR1 MGHRA, CDR2 YSYEKL. V lost 4 bases, J lost 5 bases, and 17 bases lay in between. Written as DNA, the CDR3 is TGCGCCAGCAGCCCGTCCCCTCAGGGCGATTATGGCTACACCTTC. It specifies CASSPSPQGDYGYTF.